Sequencing of this T cell receptor (beta chain) was carried out in a study of blood T cell repertoires in COVID-19. About the study: The samples span acute and convalescent COVID-19 from the United States, Italy and Spain. T cells, B-cell-depleted T cells, or PBMCs supplied cDNA or gDNA.

Libraries were prepared by immunoSEQ multiplex PCR; TCRdb keeps only in-frame clonotypes and omits some of them. The repertoire has 150,000 to 200,000 clones, more than 70% of them found once; the top ten carry around 6%. This TCR derives from a man aged 40-49 years with active or convalescent COVID-19. The sequenced material came from peripheral blood.

As DNA, the CDR3 is TGCAGCGCCCGCTCAGGGGAGGGCACCATATATTTT. Translation gives CSARSGEGTIYF. The chain is built from TRBV29-1 and TRBJ1-3; TRBD1 is a possible D gene (6 bases). The germline gives CDR1 SQVTM, CDR2 ANQGSEA. Trimming pared 7 bases from V and 9 bases from J, leaving 16 bases between. This CDR3 is built from 12 residues.